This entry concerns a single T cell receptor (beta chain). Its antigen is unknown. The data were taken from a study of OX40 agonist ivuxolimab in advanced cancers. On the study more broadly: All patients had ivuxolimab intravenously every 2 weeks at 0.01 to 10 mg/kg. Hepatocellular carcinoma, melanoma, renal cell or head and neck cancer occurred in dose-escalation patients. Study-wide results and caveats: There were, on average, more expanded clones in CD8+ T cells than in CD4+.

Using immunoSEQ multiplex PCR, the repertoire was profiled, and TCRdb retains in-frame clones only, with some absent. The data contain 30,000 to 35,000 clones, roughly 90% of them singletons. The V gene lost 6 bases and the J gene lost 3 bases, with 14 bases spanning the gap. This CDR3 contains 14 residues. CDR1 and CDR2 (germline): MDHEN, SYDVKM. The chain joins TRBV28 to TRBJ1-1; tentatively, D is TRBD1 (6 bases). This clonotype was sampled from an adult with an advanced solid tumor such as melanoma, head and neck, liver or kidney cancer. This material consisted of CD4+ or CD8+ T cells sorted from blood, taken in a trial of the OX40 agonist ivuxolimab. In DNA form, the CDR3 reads TGTGCCAGCAGCGTAACAGGGTCCCACACTGAAGCTTTCTTT. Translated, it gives CASSVTGSHTEAFF.